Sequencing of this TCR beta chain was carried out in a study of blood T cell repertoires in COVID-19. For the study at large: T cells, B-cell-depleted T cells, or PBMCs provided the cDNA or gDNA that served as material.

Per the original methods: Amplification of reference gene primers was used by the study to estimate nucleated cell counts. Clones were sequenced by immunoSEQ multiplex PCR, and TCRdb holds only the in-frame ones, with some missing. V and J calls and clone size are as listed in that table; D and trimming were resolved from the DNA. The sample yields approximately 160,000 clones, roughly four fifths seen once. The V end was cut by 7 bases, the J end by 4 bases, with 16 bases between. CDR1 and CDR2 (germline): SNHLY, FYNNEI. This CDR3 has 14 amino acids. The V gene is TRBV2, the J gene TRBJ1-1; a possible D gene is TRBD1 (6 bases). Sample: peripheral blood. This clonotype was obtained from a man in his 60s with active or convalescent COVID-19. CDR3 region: CASTPGGAATEAFF. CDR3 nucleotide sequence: TGTGCCAGCACCCCGGGGGGGGCGGCCACTGAAGCTTTCTTT. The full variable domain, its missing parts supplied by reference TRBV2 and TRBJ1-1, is EPEVTQTPSHQVTQMGQEVILRCVPISNHLYFYWYRQILGQKVEFLVSFYNNEISEKSEIFDDQFSVERPDGSNFTLKIRSTKLEDSAMYFCASTPGGAATEAFFGQGTRLTVV.